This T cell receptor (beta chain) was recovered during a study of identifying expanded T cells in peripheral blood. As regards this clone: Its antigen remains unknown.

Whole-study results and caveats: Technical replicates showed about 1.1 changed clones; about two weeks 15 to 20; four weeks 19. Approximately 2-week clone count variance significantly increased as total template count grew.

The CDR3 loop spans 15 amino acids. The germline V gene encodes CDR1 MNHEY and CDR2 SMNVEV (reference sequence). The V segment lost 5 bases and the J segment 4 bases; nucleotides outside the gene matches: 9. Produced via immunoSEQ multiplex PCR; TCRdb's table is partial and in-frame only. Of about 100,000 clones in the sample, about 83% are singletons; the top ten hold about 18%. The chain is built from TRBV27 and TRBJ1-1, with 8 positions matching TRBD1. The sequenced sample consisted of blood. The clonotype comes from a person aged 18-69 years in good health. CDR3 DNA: TGTGCCAGCAGTCCCCTGACAGGGGTACCCACTGAAGCTTTCTTT. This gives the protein CASSPLTGVPTEAFF.